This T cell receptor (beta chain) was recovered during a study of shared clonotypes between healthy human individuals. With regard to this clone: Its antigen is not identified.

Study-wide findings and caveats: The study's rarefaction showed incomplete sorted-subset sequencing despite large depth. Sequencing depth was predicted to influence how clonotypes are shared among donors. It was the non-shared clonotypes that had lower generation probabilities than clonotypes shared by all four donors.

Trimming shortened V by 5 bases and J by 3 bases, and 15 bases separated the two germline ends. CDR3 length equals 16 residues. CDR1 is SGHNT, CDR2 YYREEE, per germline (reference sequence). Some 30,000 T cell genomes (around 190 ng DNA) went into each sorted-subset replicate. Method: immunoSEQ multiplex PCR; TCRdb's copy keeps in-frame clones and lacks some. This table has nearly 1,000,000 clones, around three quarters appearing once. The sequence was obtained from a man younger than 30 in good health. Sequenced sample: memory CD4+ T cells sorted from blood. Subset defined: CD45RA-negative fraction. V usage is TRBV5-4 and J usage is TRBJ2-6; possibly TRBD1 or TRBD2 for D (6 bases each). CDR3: CASSWGAPYGANVLTF. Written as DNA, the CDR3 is TGTGCCAGCAGTTGGGGGGCGCCCTATGGGGCCAACGTCCTGACTTTC.